The rows below give T cell receptor beta chains drawn from one sample of a study of CD4 T cells in relation to SARS-CoV-2 and coronaviruses. Repertoires were generated with immunoSEQ multiplex PCR, while TCRdb's copy carries only in-frame clones and drops some. Found here are 20,000 or so clones, 70% to 90% of them singletons; the top ten hold about 10%. No antigen is known for these receptors. The sequencing input was CD4+ T cells from PBMCs, cultured in vitro. The receptors shown here come from a human donor in good health. CDR3s leave out the opening cysteine and the closing phenylalanine or tryptophan.

V gene: TRBV19
CDR3 protein: ASSISSGANVLT

V gene: TRBV2
CDR3 protein: ASSEVGISGNTIY

V gene: TRBV19
CDR3 protein: ASSRDGGSGANVLT

V gene: TRBV2
CDR3 protein: ASRGTYSSSYEQY

V gene: TRBV9
CDR3 protein: ASSVELAGNYNEQF

V gene: TRBV19
CDR3 protein: ASTSGTGANVLT

V gene: TRBV5-4
CDR3 protein: ASSSGTVYGYT

V gene: TRBV5-1
CDR3 protein: ASSGAGGVNSPLH

V gene: TRBV19
CDR3 protein: ASNIAGGPGNEQF

V gene: TRBV7-9
CDR3 protein: ASSHAGTGTEAF

V gene: TRBV9
CDR3 protein: ASSVGGRYEQY

V gene: TRBV9
CDR3 protein: ASSVGGAHNEQF

V gene: TRBV2
CDR3 protein: ANSGDQETQY

V gene: TRBV6-5
CDR3 protein: ASSLQGGFIEQF

V gene: TRBV5-1
CDR3 protein: ASSLEASGGEKLF

V gene: TRBV30
CDR3 protein: AWSVRGAHSGANVLT

V gene: TRBV20-1
CDR3 protein: SASGVGTSGELTDTQY

V gene: TRBV21-1
CDR3 protein: ASSTKRGTPTPVDLEQY

V gene: TRBV5-4
CDR3 protein: ASSLDGGSYNEQF

V gene: TRBV7-9
CDR3 protein: ASSPWRARGTEAF

V gene: TRBV10-2
CDR3 protein: ASSESRNRGGANYGYT

V gene: TRBV6-1
CDR3 protein: ASSEVFEQF

V gene: TRBV19
CDR3 protein: ASSIREADSPLH

V gene: TRBV10-3
CDR3 protein: AISESIRGTYEQY

V gene: TRBV5-1
CDR3 protein: ASSAGGEGYEKLF

V gene: TRBV19
CDR3 protein: ASSWGTGVDEQY

V gene: TRBV5-1
CDR3 protein: ASSLGQAQETQY

V gene: TRBV2
CDR3 protein: ASSITGGIETQY

V gene: TRBV6-5
CDR3 protein: ASSYSNRAYGYT

V gene: TRBV5-6
CDR3 protein: ASSLFPGGNEQF

V gene: TRBV12-3/TRBV12-4
CDR3 protein: ASSYWLRETQY

V gene: TRBV5-1
CDR3 protein: ASSLDGQGDTEAF

V gene: TRBV3-1/TRBV3-2
CDR3 protein: ASSQDPRLAGDTQY

V gene: TRBV7-6
CDR3 protein: ASSLAAGTGRDTQY

V gene: TRBV7-3
CDR3 protein: ASNPGVSTGELF

V gene: TRBV7-9
CDR3 protein: ASTEAGGWNTGELF

V gene: TRBV27
CDR3 protein: ASSFKARTYEQY

V gene: TRBV19
CDR3 protein: ASRGGQASGGANVLT

V gene: TRBV6-5
CDR3 protein: ASKSTGTYGNTIY

V gene: TRBV3-1/TRBV3-2
CDR3 protein: ASSRADTQY

V gene: TRBV6-5
CDR3 protein: ASSYRASGPYEQY

V gene: TRBV30
CDR3 protein: AWKLNTGELF

V gene: TRBV7-7
CDR3 protein: ASASAPGQGSTGELF

V gene: TRBV19
CDR3 protein: ASSIGGTRLDTQY

V gene: TRBV4-2
CDR3 protein: ASSHGTSGKTEQF

V gene: TRBV7-9
CDR3 protein: ASSLSDRRGF

V gene: TRBV3-1/TRBV3-2
CDR3 protein: ASSRPPGTSLETQY

V gene: TRBV18
CDR3 protein: ASSLGLQETQY

V gene: TRBV3-1/TRBV3-2
CDR3 protein: ASSQDLRDLHTDTQY

V gene: TRBV6-2/TRBV6-3
CDR3 protein: ASSWRGSTDTQY

V gene: TRBV7-9
CDR3 protein: ASSSYDYGYT

V gene: TRBV5-3
CDR3 protein: ATPGGRGETQY

V gene: TRBV5-4
CDR3 protein: ASSYTSTDTQY

V gene: TRBV2
CDR3 protein: ASTLQGVNTEAF